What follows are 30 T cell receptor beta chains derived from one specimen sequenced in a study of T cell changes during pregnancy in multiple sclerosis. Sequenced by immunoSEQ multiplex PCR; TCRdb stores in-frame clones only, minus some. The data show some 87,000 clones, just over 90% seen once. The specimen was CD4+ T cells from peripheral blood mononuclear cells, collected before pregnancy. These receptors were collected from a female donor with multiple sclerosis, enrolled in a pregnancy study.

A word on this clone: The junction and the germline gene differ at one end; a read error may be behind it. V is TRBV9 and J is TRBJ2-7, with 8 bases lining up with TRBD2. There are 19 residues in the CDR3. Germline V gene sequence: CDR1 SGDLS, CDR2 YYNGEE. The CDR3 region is CASGPPWGARGPGTRRSHF. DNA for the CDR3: TGTGCCAGCGGTCCCCCATGGGGTGCACGCGGTCCCGGGACTAGGAGGTCGCACTTC.

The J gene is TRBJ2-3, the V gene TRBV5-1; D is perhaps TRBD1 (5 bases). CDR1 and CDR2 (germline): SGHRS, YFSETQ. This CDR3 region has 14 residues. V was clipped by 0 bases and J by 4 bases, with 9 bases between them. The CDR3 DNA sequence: TGCGCCAGCAGCTTGGCCCGCAGGGCAGATACGCAGTATTTT. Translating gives CASSLARRADTQYF.

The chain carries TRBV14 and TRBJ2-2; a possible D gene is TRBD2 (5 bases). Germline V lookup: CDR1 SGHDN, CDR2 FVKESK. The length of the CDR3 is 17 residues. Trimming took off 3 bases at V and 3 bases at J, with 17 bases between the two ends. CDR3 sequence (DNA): TGTGCCAGCAGCCAGGACCGGCTAGCTATTTACACCGGGGAGCTGTTTTTT. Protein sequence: CASSQDRLAIYTGELFF.

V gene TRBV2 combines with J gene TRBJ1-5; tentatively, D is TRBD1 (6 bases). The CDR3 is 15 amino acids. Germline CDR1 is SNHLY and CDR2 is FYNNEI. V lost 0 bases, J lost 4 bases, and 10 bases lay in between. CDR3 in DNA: TGTGCCAGCAGTGAAGCGCGGACAGCTAATCAGCCCCAGCATTTT. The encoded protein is CASSEARTANQPQHF.

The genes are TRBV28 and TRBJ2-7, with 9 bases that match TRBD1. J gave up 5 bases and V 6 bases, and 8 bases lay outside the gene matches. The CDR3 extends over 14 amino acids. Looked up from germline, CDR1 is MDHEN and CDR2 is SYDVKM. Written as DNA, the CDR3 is TGTGCCAGCAGCATAGGACAGGGGAGGCACGAGCAGTACTTC. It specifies CASSIGQGRHEQYF.

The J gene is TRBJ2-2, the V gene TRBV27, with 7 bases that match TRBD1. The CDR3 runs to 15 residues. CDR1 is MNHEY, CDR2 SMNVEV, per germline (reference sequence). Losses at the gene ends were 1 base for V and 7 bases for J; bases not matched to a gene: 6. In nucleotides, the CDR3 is TGTGCCAGCAGTTTATTCCGACAGGGAGTCGGGGAGCTGTTTTTT. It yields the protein CASSLFRQGVGELFF.

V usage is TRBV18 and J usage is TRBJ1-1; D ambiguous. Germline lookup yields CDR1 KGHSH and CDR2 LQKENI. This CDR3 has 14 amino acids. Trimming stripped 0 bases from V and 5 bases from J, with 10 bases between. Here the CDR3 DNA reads TGTGCCAGCTCACCACCGGGCGGGCATACTGAAGCTTTCTTT. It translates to CASSPPGGHTEAFF.

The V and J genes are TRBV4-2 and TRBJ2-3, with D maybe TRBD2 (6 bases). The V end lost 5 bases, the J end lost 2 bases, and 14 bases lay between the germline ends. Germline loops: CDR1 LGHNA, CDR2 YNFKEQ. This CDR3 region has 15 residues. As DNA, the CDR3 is TGTGCCAGCAGCGGGGAGGAACAGTCCACAGATACGCAGTATTTT. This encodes CASSGEEQSTDTQYF.

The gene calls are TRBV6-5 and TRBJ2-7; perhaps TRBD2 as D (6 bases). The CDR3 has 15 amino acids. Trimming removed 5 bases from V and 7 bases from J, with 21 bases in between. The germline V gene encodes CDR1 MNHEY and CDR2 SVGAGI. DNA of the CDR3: TGTGCCAGCAGTCCCGTGAGTGGGAGGAGCGGGGAGCAGTACTTC. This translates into CASSPVSGRSGEQYF.

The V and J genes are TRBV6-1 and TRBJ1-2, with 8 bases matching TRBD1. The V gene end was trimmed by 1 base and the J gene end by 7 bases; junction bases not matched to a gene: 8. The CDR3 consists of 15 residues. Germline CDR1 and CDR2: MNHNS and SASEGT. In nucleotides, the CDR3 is TGTGCCAGCAGTGAAGTGTGGCAGGGGGCAGGTGGCTACACCTTC. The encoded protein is CASSEVWQGAGGYTF.

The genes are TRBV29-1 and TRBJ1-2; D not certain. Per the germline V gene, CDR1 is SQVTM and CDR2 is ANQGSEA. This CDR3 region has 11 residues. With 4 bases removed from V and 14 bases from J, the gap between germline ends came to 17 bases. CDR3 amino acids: CSVALRETLTF. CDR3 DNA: TGCAGCGTTGCTTTGAGGGAAACCCTTACCTTC.

CDR3 coding DNA: TGCGCCAGCAGCTCACGGACGGGACAAGAGACCCAGTACTTC. It codes for CASSSRTGQETQYF. The J gene is TRBJ2-5, the V gene TRBV5-1, with D maybe TRBD2 (5 bases). Germline V lookup: CDR1 SGHRS, CDR2 YFSETQ. The CDR3 contains 14 residues. V lost 3 bases to trimming and J lost 2 bases, with 11 bases between them. The full variable domain, with the rest looked up from reference TRBV5-1 and TRBJ2-5, is KAGVTQTPRYLIKTRGQQVTLSCSPISGHRSVSWYQQTPGQGLQFLFEYFSETQRNKGNFPGRFSGRQFSNSRSEMNVSTLELGDSALYLCASSSRTGQETQYFGPGTRLLVL.

DNA for the CDR3: TGCGCCAGCAGCTTAGGACAGGGCGTGACTCGAGAGACCCAGTACTTC. It encodes CASSLGQGVTRETQYF. The chain recombines TRBV5-1 with TRBJ2-5, with 8 bases fitting TRBD1. V was clipped by 2 bases and J by 4 bases; unmatched bases: 10. CDR1 is SGHRS and CDR2 is YFSETQ in the germline V gene. This CDR3 comprises 16 residues.

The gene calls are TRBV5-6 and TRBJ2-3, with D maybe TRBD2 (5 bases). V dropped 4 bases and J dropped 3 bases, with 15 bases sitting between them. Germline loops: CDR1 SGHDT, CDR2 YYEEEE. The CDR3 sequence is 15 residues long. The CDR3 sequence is CASSPWTDFTDTQYF. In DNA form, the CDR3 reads TGTGCCAGCAGCCCTTGGACGGACTTTACAGATACGCAGTATTTT. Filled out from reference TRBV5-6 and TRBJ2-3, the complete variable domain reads DAGVTQSPTHLIKTRGQQVTLRCSPKSGHDTVSWYQQALGQGPQFIFQYYEEEERQRGNFPDRFSGHQFPNYSSELNVNALLLGDSALYLCASSPWTDFTDTQYFGPGTRLTVL.

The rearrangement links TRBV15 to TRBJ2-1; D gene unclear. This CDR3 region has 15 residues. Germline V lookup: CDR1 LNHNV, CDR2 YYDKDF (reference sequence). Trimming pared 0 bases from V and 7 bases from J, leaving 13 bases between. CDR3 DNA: TGTGCCACCAGCAGAGATCTTCGGGTAGAGAATGAGCAGTTCTTC. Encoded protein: CATSRDLRVENEQFF.

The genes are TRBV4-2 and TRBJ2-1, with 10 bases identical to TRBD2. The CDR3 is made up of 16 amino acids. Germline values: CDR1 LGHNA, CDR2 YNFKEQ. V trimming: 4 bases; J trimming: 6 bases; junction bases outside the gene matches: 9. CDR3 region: CASSPLEAGGRNEQFF. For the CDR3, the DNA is TGTGCCAGCAGCCCTCTCGAAGCGGGGGGGCGCAATGAGCAGTTCTTC.

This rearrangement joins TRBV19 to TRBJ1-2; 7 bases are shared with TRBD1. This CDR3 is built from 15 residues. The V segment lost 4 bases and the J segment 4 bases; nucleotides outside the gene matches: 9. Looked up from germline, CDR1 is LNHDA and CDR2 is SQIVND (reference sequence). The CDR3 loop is CASSTGDSRFYGYTF. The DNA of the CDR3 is TGTGCCAGTAGTACTGGGGACAGTCGCTTCTATGGCTACACCTTC.

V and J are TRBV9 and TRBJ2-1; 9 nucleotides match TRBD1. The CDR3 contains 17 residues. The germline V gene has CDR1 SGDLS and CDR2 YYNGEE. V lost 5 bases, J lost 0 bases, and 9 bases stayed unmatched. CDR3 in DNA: TGTGCCAGCAGTGCTCGGGGGGACAGGGTCTCCTACAATGAGCAGTTCTTC. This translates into CASSARGDRVSYNEQFF.

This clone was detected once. The chain's CDR3 is CASSSFPVSGRYTGELFF. The CDR3 DNA follows: TGTGCCAGCAGTTCCTTCCCCGTTAGCGGGAGATACACCGGGGAGCTGTTTTTT. The chain recombines TRBV9 with TRBJ2-2, with 9 bases aligning to TRBD2. The CDR3 sequence is 18 residues long. V trimming: 5 bases; J trimming: 3 bases; junction bases outside the gene matches: 14. CDR1 is SGDLS, CDR2 YYNGEE, per germline. The complete variable domain, with remaining parts taken from reference TRBV9 and TRBJ2-2, reads DSGVTQTPKHLITATGQRVTLRCSPRSGDLSVYWYQQSLDQGLQFLIQYYNGEERAKGNILERFSAQQFPDLHSELNLSSLELGDSALYFCASSSFPVSGRYTGELFFGEGSRLTVL.

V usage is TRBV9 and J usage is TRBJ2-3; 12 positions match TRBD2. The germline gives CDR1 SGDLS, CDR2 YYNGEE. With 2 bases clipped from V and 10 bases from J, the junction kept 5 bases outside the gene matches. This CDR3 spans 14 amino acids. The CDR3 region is CASSVLAGGDPQYF. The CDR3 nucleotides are TGTGCCAGCAGCGTGCTAGCGGGGGGGGATCCGCAGTATTTT.

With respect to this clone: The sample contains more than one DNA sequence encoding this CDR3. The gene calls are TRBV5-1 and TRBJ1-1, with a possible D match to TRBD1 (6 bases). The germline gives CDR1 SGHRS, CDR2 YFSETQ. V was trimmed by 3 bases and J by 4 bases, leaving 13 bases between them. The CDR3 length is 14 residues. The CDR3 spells CASSSQGRGTEAFF. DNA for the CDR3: TGCGCCAGCAGCTCGCAGGGGAGAGGCACTGAAGCTTTCTTT.

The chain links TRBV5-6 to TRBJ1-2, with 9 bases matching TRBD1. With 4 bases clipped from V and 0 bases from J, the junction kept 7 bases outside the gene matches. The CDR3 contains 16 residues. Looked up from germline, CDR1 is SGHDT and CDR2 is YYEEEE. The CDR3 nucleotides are TGTGCCAGCAGCCAAACAGGACAGGGGTCTAACTATGGCTACACCTTC. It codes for CASSQTGQGSNYGYTF.

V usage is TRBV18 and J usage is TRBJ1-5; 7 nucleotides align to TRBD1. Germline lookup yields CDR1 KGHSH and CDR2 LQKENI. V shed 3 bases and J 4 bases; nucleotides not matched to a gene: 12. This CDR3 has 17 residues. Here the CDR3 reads CASSPSGQPSLNQPQHF. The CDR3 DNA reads TGTGCCAGCTCACCGTCGGGACAGCCTAGCCTAAATCAGCCCCAGCATTTT.

The CDR3 sequence: CATRAPAGSNTEAFF. The DNA for the CDR3 is TGTGCCACACGGGCCCCGGCAGGGTCTAACACTGAAGCTTTCTTT. The chain couples TRBV10-3 to TRBJ1-1; D is possibly TRBD1 (5 bases). The V gene's germline CDR1 is ENHRY and CDR2 SYGVKD. The CDR3 has 15 residues. The V end was cut by 10 bases, the J end by 2 bases, with 20 bases between.

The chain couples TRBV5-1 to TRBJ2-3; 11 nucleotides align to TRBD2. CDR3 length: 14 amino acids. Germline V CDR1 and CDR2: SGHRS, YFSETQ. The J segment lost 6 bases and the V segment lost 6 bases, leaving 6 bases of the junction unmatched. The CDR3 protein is CASKRTSGGDTQYF. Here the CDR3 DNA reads TGCGCCAGCAAGAGAACTAGCGGGGGCGATACGCAGTATTTT.

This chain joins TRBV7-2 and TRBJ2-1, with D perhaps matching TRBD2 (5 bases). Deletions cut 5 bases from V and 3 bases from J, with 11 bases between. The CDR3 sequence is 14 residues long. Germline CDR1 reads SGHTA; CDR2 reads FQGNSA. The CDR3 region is CASSAADGYNEQFF. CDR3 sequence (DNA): TGTGCCAGCAGCGCAGCGGATGGCTACAATGAGCAGTTCTTC.

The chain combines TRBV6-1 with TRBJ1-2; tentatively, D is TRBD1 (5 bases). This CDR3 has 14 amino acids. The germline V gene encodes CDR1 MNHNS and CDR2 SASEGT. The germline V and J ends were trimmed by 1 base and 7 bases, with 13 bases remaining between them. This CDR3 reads CASSEGPGFGGYTF. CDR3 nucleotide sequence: TGTGCCAGCAGTGAAGGCCCAGGGTTCGGTGGCTACACCTTC.

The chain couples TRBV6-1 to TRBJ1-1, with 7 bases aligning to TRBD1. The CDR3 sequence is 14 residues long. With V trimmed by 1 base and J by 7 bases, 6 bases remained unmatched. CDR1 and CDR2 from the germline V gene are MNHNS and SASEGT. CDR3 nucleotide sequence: TGTGCCAGCAGTGAAGAGGGGGCGGCTGGTGAAGCTTTCTTT. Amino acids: CASSEEGAAGEAFF.

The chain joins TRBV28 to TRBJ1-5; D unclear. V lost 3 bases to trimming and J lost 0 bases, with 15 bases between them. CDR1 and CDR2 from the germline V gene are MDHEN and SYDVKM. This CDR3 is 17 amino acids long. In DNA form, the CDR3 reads TGTGCCAGCAGTTTTCTAGTAGCAGACTTTAGCAATCAGCCCCAGCATTTT. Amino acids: CASSFLVADFSNQPQHF.

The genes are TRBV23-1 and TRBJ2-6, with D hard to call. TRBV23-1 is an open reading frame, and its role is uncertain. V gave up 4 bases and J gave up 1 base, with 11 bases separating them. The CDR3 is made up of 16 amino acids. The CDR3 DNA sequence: TGCGCCAGCAGTCTTTCACACATTTCTGGGGCCAACGTCCTGACTTTC. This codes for CASSLSHISGANVLTF.